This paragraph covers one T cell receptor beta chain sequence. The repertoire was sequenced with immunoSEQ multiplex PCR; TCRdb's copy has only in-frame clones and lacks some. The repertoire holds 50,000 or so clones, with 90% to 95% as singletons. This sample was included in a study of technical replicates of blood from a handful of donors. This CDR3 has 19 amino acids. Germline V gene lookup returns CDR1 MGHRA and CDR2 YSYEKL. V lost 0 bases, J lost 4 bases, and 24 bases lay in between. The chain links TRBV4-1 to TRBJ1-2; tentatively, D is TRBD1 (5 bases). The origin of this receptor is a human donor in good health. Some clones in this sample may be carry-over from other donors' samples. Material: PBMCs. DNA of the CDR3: TGCGCCAGCAGCCAAGATCAGTCCGGGACGGGAGATAGAGGCTATGGCTACACCTTC. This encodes CASSQDQSGTGDRGYGYTF.